These T cell receptor beta chains were read from a single sample in a study of T cell changes during pregnancy in multiple sclerosis. The data were produced by immunoSEQ multiplex PCR, yet TCRdb's version contains in-frame clones alone and is incomplete. The sample contains fewer than 75,000 clones, around nine tenths of which appear only once. The input for sequencing was CD8+ T cells from peripheral blood mononuclear cells, taken before pregnancy. These receptors all stem from a female donor with multiple sclerosis, enrolled in a pregnancy study. The conserved cysteine and the conserved F or W are not part of the CDR3 here. Each record gives: V gene, clone size, CDR3 protein. Size tells how often a clone was seen (once, few, many) or the class of an expanded clone, and some rows leave it out.

TRBV19 . ASSPRKPFRGQETQY
TRBV18 . ASSTGQGLDGYT
TRBV29-1 . SVSSVVSYNEQF
TRBV5-6 . ASSTGQGNQPQH
TRBV2 . ASGRGDTDTQY
TRBV11-3 . ASSLRGPGTEAF
TRBV7-9 . ASSLVSGGANEQF
TRBV7-8 . ALTTDTQY
TRBV6-5 . ASSYSSLQGAYEQY
TRBV11-2 once ASSFGSGGFYEQY
TRBV30 once AWSGGSGANVLT
TRBV5-4 . ASSLGQLEQY
TRBV7-8 once ASSLTLLGYSYEQY
TRBV10-2 . ASSGSDQPQH
TRBV5-5 once ASSPGGGGRPDTEAF
TRBV6-5 . ASSWAITEPQH
TRBV19 . ATNGGINEQY
TRBV15 . AARDSGEETQY
TRBV11-2 . ASSPGTMGEQY
TRBV13 . ASSAVNEQF
TRBV4-1 . ASSQEQHNEQF
TRBV4-1 . ASSQVATDMNTEAF
TRBV4-1 . ASSLAEGAGGQPQH
TRBV4-2 few ASSQDPLRGTFDDGELF
TRBV7-3 . ASSGGTVSTDTQY
TRBV5-6 once ASSAGGTTQY
TRBV10-2 . ASSEDRFFSYGYT
TRBV7-9 . ASSLSRIRGSANTGELF
TRBV2 . ASSLAGDSVDEQF
TRBV6-6 . ASRPGLYTDTQY
TRBV15 . ATSPGVEGHEQF